These 5 T cell receptor beta chains were all obtained from the same sample, sequenced in a study of shared clonotypes between healthy human individuals (dated by TCRdb to 2018 to 2020). Library preparation employed the immunoSEQ multiplex PCR assay. Here the immuneACCESS table is served through TCRdb, limited to in-frame sequences with V and J called. Missing clones are a known gap in these copies; in checked studies unresolved V genes cover under half, and the rest lacks a known reason. For this sample the table gives millions of clones, of which roughly 95% were detected only once. In total, the top ten clones hold approximately 0.13% of the sample. The material sequenced was naive CD4+ T cells sorted from blood. This specimen's cell subset or site label, per the study, means: CD45RA+ positively selected. Source of these receptors: a man aged 18 to 35 in good health.

This clone was observed once. This chain uses TRBV28 with TRBJ1-4, with D tentatively TRBD1 (6 bases). The CDR3 has 16 amino acids. Per the germline V gene, CDR1 is MDHEN and CDR2 is SYDVKM. Trimming cost V 5 bases and J 5 bases, with 18 bases left between them. The CDR3 reads CASSPLTGIGNEKLFF. The CDR3 coding sequence is TGTGCCAGCAGTCCCCTAACAGGGATAGGCAATGAAAAACTGTTTTTT.

The chain combines TRBV6-6 with TRBJ2-1; no clear D. Germline loops: CDR1 MNHNY, CDR2 SVGAGI (reference sequence). Trimming cost V 5 bases and J 4 bases, with 12 bases left between them. The CDR3 extends over 14 amino acids. This chain's CDR3 is CASSPPGTYNEQFF. The CDR3 bases are TGTGCCAGCAGTCCCCCTGGCACTTACAATGAGCAGTTCTTC.

The J gene is TRBJ2-3, the V gene TRBV19; D gene unclear. This CDR3 has 15 residues. Per germline, CDR1 LNHDA and CDR2 SQIVND (reference sequence). Trimming pared 7 bases from V and 1 base from J, leaving 15 bases between. The CDR3 is CASTQGSTGTDTQYF. The CDR3 DNA sequence: TGTGCCAGTACTCAAGGCTCGACTGGCACAGATACGCAGTATTTT.

The rearrangement joins TRBV29-1 to TRBJ2-6, with unresolved D. The CDR3 is 12 amino acids. CDR1 is SQVTM and CDR2 is ANQGSEA in the germline V gene. The V gene lost 7 bases and the J gene lost 4 bases, with 8 bases spanning the gap. The CDR3 bases are TGCAGCGCCGCTGGAGGGGCCAACGTCCTGACTTTC. It yields the protein CSAAGGANVLTF. Using reference TRBV29-1 and TRBJ2-6 for the parts outside the CDR3, the full variable domain is SAVISQKPSRDICQRGTSLTIQCQVDSQVTMMFWYRQQPGQSLTLIATANQGSEATYESGFVIDKFPISRPNLTFSTLTVSNMSPEDSSIYLCSAAGGANVLTFGAGSRLTVL.

V usage is TRBV11-1 and J usage is TRBJ1-1; weak D call: TRBD1 (6 bases). The CDR3 runs 17 residues. Germline V lookup: CDR1 SGHAT, CDR2 FQDESV (reference sequence). Trimming removed 5 bases from V and 5 bases from J, with 24 bases in between. Here the CDR3 reads CASSPNRWGQIETEAFF. In nucleotides, the CDR3 is TGTGCCAGCAGCCCCAATCGATGGGGGCAGATTGAAACTGAAGCTTTCTTT.